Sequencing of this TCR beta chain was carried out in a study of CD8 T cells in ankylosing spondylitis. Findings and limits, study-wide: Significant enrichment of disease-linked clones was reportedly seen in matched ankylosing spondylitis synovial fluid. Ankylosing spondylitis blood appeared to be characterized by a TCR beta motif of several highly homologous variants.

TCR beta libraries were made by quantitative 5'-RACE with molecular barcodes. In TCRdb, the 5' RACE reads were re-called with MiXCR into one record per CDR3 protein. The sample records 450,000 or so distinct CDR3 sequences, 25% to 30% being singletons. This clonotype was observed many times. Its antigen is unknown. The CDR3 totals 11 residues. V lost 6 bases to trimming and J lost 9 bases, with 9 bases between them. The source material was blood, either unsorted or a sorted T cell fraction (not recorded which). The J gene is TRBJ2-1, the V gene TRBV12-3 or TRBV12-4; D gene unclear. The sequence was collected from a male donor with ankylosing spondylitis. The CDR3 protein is CASSDTSEQFF. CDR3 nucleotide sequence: TGTGCCAGCAGCGATACAAGTGAGCAGTTCTTC.